The 32 T cell receptor beta chains below come from one sample, sequenced in a study of blood T cell repertoires in COVID-19. Sequenced by immunoSEQ multiplex PCR; TCRdb stores in-frame clones only, minus some. The sample includes roughly 52,000 clones, around nine tenths of them seen just once. Sequenced material: peripheral blood. These receptors all come from a man in his forties or fifties with acute or convalescent COVID-19.

The chain carries TRBV6-5 and TRBJ1-6, with 9 bases matching TRBD1. Losses at the gene ends were 2 bases for V and 10 bases for J; bases not matched to a gene: 9. The CDR3 covers 16 residues. Looked up from germline, CDR1 is MNHEY and CDR2 is SVGAGI. DNA for the CDR3: TGTGCCAGCAGTTACCGCATGACAGGGGGTGGCTCACCCCTCCACTTT. Protein sequence: CASSYRMTGGGSPLHF.

The rearrangement joins TRBV19 to TRBJ1-6, with D maybe TRBD1 (5 bases). V lost 5 bases to trimming and J lost 7 bases, with 18 bases between them. CDR1 is LNHDA and CDR2 is SQIVND in the germline V gene (reference sequence). The length of the CDR3 is 16 residues. CDR3 sequence (DNA): TGTGCCAGTAGTTTACGGACAACCCCAGGGAATTCACCCCTCCACTTT. It encodes CASSLRTTPGNSPLHF.

J is TRBJ1-2 and V is TRBV7-2; D is unresolved. Germline V gene lookup returns CDR1 SGHTA and CDR2 FQGNSA. V dropped 4 bases and J dropped 5 bases, with 11 bases sitting between them. The CDR3 is 13 residues long. CDR3 residues: CASSSAVSYGYTF. As DNA, the CDR3 is TGTGCCAGCAGCTCGGCGGTTAGTTATGGCTACACCTTC.

The genes are TRBV28 and TRBJ2-1, with D maybe TRBD2 (6 bases). The germline V and J ends were trimmed by 5 bases and 7 bases, with 12 bases remaining between them. The CDR3 runs 13 residues. Germline CDR1 is MDHEN and CDR2 is SYDVKM. The CDR3, as DNA: TGTGCCAGCAGTCTACCGGGGGTTAATGAGCAGTTCTTC. Translation: CASSLPGVNEQFF.

The J gene is TRBJ2-1, the V gene TRBV11-2, with 7 nucleotides matching TRBD2. Germline CDR1 reads SGHAT; CDR2 reads FQNNGV. Trimming at V came to 2 bases and at J to 0 bases, leaving 10 bases not matched to a gene. This CDR3 is built from 18 residues. The CDR3 coding sequence is TGTGCCAGCAGCTTAAGCTCCAGCGGGGTCCACTCCTACAATGAGCAGTTCTTC. Translated: CASSLSSSGVHSYNEQFF.

The chain is built from TRBV30 and TRBJ2-2; 7 bases line up with TRBD1. J gave up 4 bases and V 8 bases, and 19 bases lay outside the gene matches. The germline V gene encodes CDR1 GTSNPN and CDR2 SVGIG (reference sequence). CDR3 length: 17 residues. The CDR3 spells CARTSTDRASATGELFF. In nucleotides, the CDR3 is TGTGCCAGAACCTCGACCGACAGGGCGAGCGCCACCGGGGAGCTGTTTTTT.

The rearrangement uses TRBV19 and TRBJ2-7, with TRBD2 identical over 7 bases. The CDR3 totals 15 residues. Germline lookup yields CDR1 LNHDA and CDR2 SQIVND (reference sequence). V trimming: 5 bases; J trimming: 5 bases; junction bases outside the gene matches: 12. CDR3 in amino acids: CASSFLAESVHEQYF. Written as DNA, the CDR3 is TGTGCCAGTAGTTTTCTAGCGGAGTCTGTGCACGAGCAGTACTTC.

V and J are TRBV6-5 and TRBJ2-7; D gene uncertain. The CDR3 has 15 amino acids. CDR1 is MNHEY, CDR2 SVGAGI, per germline. V was trimmed by 0 bases and J by 0 bases, leaving 9 bases between them. CDR3 DNA sequence: TGTGCCAGCAGTTACTCGGCCGGAGCCTCCTACGAGCAGTACTTC. This encodes CASSYSAGASYEQYF.

The chain couples TRBV10-1 to TRBJ2-5; perhaps TRBD2 as D (6 bases). The CDR3 consists of 15 residues. The germline V gene encodes CDR1 WNHNN and CDR2 SYGVQD (reference sequence). V lost 4 bases, J lost 3 bases, and 15 bases lay in between. CDR3 protein: CASSANLGGEETQYF. CDR3 in DNA: TGCGCCAGCAGTGCGAATTTGGGGGGTGAAGAGACCCAGTACTTC.

The chain combines TRBV11-3 with TRBJ2-1, with D uncertain. V dropped 2 bases and J dropped 3 bases, with 5 bases sitting between them. There are 13 residues in the CDR3. Germline V CDR1 and CDR2: SGHNT, YENEEA. CDR3 sequence: CASSLLDYNEQFF. The CDR3 bases are TGTGCCAGCAGCTTACTAGACTACAATGAGCAGTTCTTC.

Here the CDR3 DNA reads TGTGCCAGCTCTCCCCGAGGAACAGGGAAAAATGAAAAACTGTTTTTT. This translates into CASSPRGTGKNEKLFF. The chain joins TRBV18 to TRBJ1-4; a weak D match, TRBD1 (6 bases). The CDR3 is 16 amino acids. Trimming pared 6 bases from V and 5 bases from J, leaving 19 bases between. CDR1 KGHSH and CDR2 LQKENI come from the germline V gene.

The chain combines TRBV30 with TRBJ2-5, with D possibly TRBD1 on 6 matching bases. The length of the CDR3 is 13 residues. Deletions cut 1 base from V and 4 bases from J, with 10 bases between. Germline loops: CDR1 GTSNPN, CDR2 SVGIG (reference sequence). DNA for the CDR3: TGTGCCTGGAGTGGACAGGCGGGAGAGACCCAGTACTTC. It translates to CAWSGQAGETQYF.

In this sample, this clone turned up once. The genes are TRBV4-2 and TRBJ2-5, with 7 nucleotides matching TRBD2. The CDR3 runs to 17 residues. V dropped 1 base and J dropped 5; count of bases not matched to a gene: 13. Germline values: CDR1 LGHNA, CDR2 YNFKEQ. The CDR3 bases are TGTGCCAGCAGCCAAGGGCGAGCGGGGCTAGCAGGCGAGACCCAGTACTTC. Encoded protein: CASSQGRAGLAGETQYF.

The count of this clone is one. This rearrangement joins TRBV16 to TRBJ1-4, with unresolved D. V lost 0 bases to trimming and J lost 7 bases, with 6 bases between them. The CDR3 spans 13 residues. The V gene's germline CDR1 is KGHSY and CDR2 FQNENV. The CDR3, as DNA: TGTGCCAGCAGCCAATCCCGTAGTGAAAAACTGTTTTTT. As protein: CASSQSRSEKLFF.

The chain combines TRBV5-1 with TRBJ2-1, with 9 bases that match TRBD1. The CDR3 extends over 17 amino acids. Trimming took 0 bases from V and 4 from J; bases not matched to a gene: 8. CDR1 is SGHRS and CDR2 is YFSETQ in the germline V gene. Here the CDR3 DNA reads TGCGCCAGCAGCTTGGGAGGAGGGACAGGGATTTACAATGAGCAGTTCTTC. This gives the protein CASSLGGGTGIYNEQFF.

The V and J genes are TRBV24-1 and TRBJ1-2, with TRBD1 matching 11 bases. The CDR3 length is 14 residues. Per the germline V gene, CDR1 is KGHDR and CDR2 is SFDVKD. Germline trimming cut 4 bases from V and 8 bases from J; bases unmatched to any gene: 5. CDR3 amino acids: CATSDWTGGGGYTF. The CDR3 nucleotides are TGTGCCACCAGTGACTGGACAGGGGGCGGAGGCTACACCTTC.

V usage is TRBV7-2 and J usage is TRBJ1-2, with TRBD1 matching 7 bases. The CDR3 covers 14 residues. Germline lookup yields CDR1 SGHTA and CDR2 FQGNSA. V shed 3 bases, J shed 4 bases, and the junction held 5 bases outside the gene matches. The CDR3 nucleotides read TGTGCCAGCAGCTTTTACAGGGGTGGCTATGGCTACACCTTC. Protein: CASSFYRGGYGYTF.

This chain links TRBV6-5 with TRBJ1-2, with D possibly TRBD1 on 6 matching bases. This CDR3 comprises 13 residues. Germline CDR1 and CDR2: MNHEY and SVGAGI. The V end was cut by 4 bases, the J end by 8 bases, with 14 bases between. CDR3 amino acids: CASSFGRGGGYTF. The CDR3 coding sequence is TGTGCCAGCAGTTTTGGCAGGGGTGGCGGCTACACCTTC.

The genes are TRBV27 and TRBJ2-7, with 14 positions matching TRBD2. V shed 7 bases, J shed 4 bases, and the junction held 9 bases outside the gene matches. The CDR3 has 16 residues. Germline CDR1 and CDR2: MNHEY and SMNVEV (reference sequence). CDR3 region: CASKGLAGASRYEQYF. CDR3 nucleotides: TGTGCCAGCAAGGGACTAGCGGGGGCCTCTCGTTACGAGCAGTACTTC.

This sequence joins TRBV5-1 and TRBJ2-2, with 7 bases identical to TRBD1. Germline CDR1 reads SGHRS; CDR2 reads YFSETQ. The CDR3 extends over 15 amino acids. With V trimmed by 2 bases and J by 3 bases, 4 bases remained unmatched. The CDR3 spells CASSLRQGYTGELFF. CDR3 sequence (DNA): TGCGCCAGCAGCTTAAGACAGGGATACACCGGGGAGCTGTTTTTT.

The chain combines TRBV5-1 with TRBJ2-2, with a weak D call TRBD1 (7 bases). Trimming stripped 4 bases from V and 5 bases from J, with 12 bases between. In germline, CDR1 is SGHRS, CDR2 YFSETQ. This CDR3 has 14 residues. CDR3 region: CASSRDSGTGELFF. The CDR3 DNA reads as TGCGCCAGCAGCCGGGACAGCGGGACCGGGGAGCTGTTTTTT.

The chain is built from TRBV4-1 and TRBJ2-7; TRBD2 matches 10 bases. The CDR3 loop spans 16 amino acids. Per germline, CDR1 MGHRA and CDR2 YSYEKL. The V gene end was trimmed by 0 bases and the J gene end by 7 bases; junction bases not matched to a gene: 9. The CDR3 loop reads CASSQDHLAGVGEQYF. In DNA form, the CDR3 reads TGCGCCAGCAGCCAAGATCATCTAGCGGGAGTAGGGGAGCAGTACTTC.

This clone was picked up one time. This chain links TRBV14 with TRBJ1-1, with 7 bases that match TRBD1. Per the germline V gene, CDR1 is SGHDN and CDR2 is FVKESK. V was pared by 1 base and J by 5 bases, with 13 bases of the junction left unmatched. CDR3 size: 17 residues. The CDR3 reads CASSQGFRGKWGTEAFF. The CDR3 coding sequence is TGTGCCAGCAGCCAAGGGTTCAGGGGGAAATGGGGTACTGAAGCTTTCTTT.

The chain links TRBV4-1 to TRBJ1-1, with D maybe TRBD1 (6 bases). V was cut by 1 base and J by 6 bases, with 24 bases left in between. The CDR3 is 18 residues long. Germline V lookup: CDR1 MGHRA, CDR2 YSYEKL. The CDR3 loop is CASSQGGVETGKIAEAFF. CDR3 nucleotides: TGCGCCAGCAGCCAAGGTGGGGTGGAAACAGGGAAGATCGCTGAAGCTTTCTTT.

The chain uses TRBV27 and TRBJ2-7, with D possibly TRBD1 on 6 matching bases. The V end was cut by 6 bases, the J end by 2 bases, with 8 bases between. The germline gives CDR1 MNHEY, CDR2 SMNVEV (reference sequence). This CDR3 contains 12 residues. CDR3 in DNA: TGTGCCAGCAGACAGGGCCCCTACGAGCAGTACTTC. Translation: CASRQGPYEQYF.

CDR3: CASSLETGTGNTIYF. Written as DNA, the CDR3 is TGTGCCAGCAGCTTGGAGACAGGGACTGGAAACACCATATATTTT. The chain has TRBV5-8 and TRBJ1-3, with TRBD1 matching 7 bases. The V gene end was trimmed by 0 bases and the J gene end by 2 bases; junction bases not matched to a gene: 2. CDR3 size: 15 residues. Germline values: CDR1 SGHTS, CDR2 YDEGEE.

This sequence joins TRBV24-1 and TRBJ1-1, with D maybe TRBD1 (6 bases). Germline V gives CDR1 KGHDR, CDR2 SFDVKD. The V end was cut by 4 bases, the J end by 2 bases, with 13 bases between. This CDR3 has 15 residues. The CDR3 protein is CATSDSTGLNTEAFF. The CDR3 DNA sequence: TGTGCCACCAGTGACTCGACAGGACTCAACACTGAAGCTTTCTTT.

The V and J genes are TRBV9 and TRBJ2-1, with 7 bases aligning to TRBD2. The CDR3 extends over 16 amino acids. V lost 0 bases to trimming and J lost 0 bases; unmatched junction nucleotides: 3. Per germline, CDR1 SGDLS and CDR2 YYNGEE. CDR3 residues: CASSVGGGGSYNEQFF. CDR3 DNA sequence: TGTGCCAGCAGCGTAGGCGGGGGAGGCTCCTACAATGAGCAGTTCTTC. Full variable domain (missing parts from reference TRBV9 and TRBJ2-1): DSGVTQTPKHLITATGQRVTLRCSPRSGDLSVYWYQQSLDQGLQFLIQYYNGEERAKGNILERFSAQQFPDLHSELNLSSLELGDSALYFCASSVGGGGSYNEQFFGPGTRLTVL.

The chain uses TRBV13 and TRBJ1-1; 9 bases map to TRBD1. The CDR3 runs to 14 residues. CDR1 is PRHDT and CDR2 is FYEKMQ in the germline V gene (reference sequence). V lost 5 bases and J lost 4; bases outside the gene matches: 5. CDR3 protein: CASSADRGGTEAFF. The CDR3 DNA reads TGTGCCAGCAGCGCCGACAGGGGGGGCACTGAAGCTTTCTTT.

The V gene is TRBV6-6, the J gene TRBJ2-4; no reliable D call. The CDR3 runs 12 residues. V lost 3 bases and J 8 bases, leaving 8 bases between the germline ends. The V gene's germline CDR1 is MNHNY and CDR2 SVGAGI (reference sequence). CDR3 sequence: CASSYRFDIQYF. The CDR3 DNA follows: TGTGCCAGCAGTTATCGTTTTGACATTCAGTACTTC.

The chain joins TRBV4-1 to TRBJ2-3; 11 bases line up with TRBD2. The length of the CDR3 is 18 residues. The trim removed 0 bases at V and 5 bases at J, leaving 10 bases unmatched. The germline V gene has CDR1 MGHRA and CDR2 YSYEKL. This CDR3 is CASSQDPPSGRWEDTQYF. CDR3 nucleotide sequence: TGCGCCAGCAGCCAAGATCCCCCTAGCGGGAGGTGGGAAGATACGCAGTATTTT.

The chain has TRBV28 and TRBJ1-5, with D tentatively TRBD1 (6 bases). Trimming pared 1 base from V and 4 bases from J, leaving 17 bases between. This CDR3 spans 17 amino acids. Germline CDR1 reads MDHEN; CDR2 reads SYDVKM. CDR3 amino acids: CASSLSVGGQGNQPQHF. CDR3 nucleotides: TGTGCCAGCAGTTTATCGGTTGGTGGGCAGGGGAATCAGCCCCAGCATTTT.